These 11 T cell receptor beta chains came from one sample sequenced in a study of PD-1 blockade in classical Hodgkin lymphoma. Each and every patient relapsed after autologous stem cell transplantation, and patients got differing brentuximab vedotin exposure. The data were produced by immunoSEQ multiplex PCR, yet TCRdb's version contains in-frame clones alone and is incomplete. The table shows approximately 65,000 clones, with approximately 89% occurring only once. Sequences were derived from peripheral blood mononuclear cells (PBMCs), sampled at baseline. These receptors were obtained from a human donor with classical Hodgkin lymphoma.

This clone appeared a single time. The CDR3 protein is CASSLIQGVDGYTF. In nucleotides, the CDR3 is TGTGCCAGCAGCCTAATCCAGGGGGTCGATGGCTACACCTTC. V is TRBV14 and J is TRBJ1-2, with 7 nucleotides matching TRBD1. Germline values: CDR1 SGHDN, CDR2 FVKESK. V shed 4 bases, J shed 6 bases, and the junction held 8 bases outside the gene matches. This CDR3 spans 14 amino acids.

The chain uses TRBV6-5 and TRBJ1-6; D is undetermined. CDR1 is MNHEY and CDR2 is SVGAGI in the germline V gene. V shed 4 bases and J shed 10 bases, with 11 bases lying between them. This CDR3 has 13 amino acids. CDR3 loop: CASSLGLDSPLHF. The CDR3 coding sequence is TGTGCCAGCAGTTTGGGGTTGGACTCACCCCTCCACTTT.

V is TRBV10-1 and J is TRBJ1-4; D not certain. The germline V gene has CDR1 WNHNN and CDR2 SYGVQD (reference sequence). There are 15 residues in the CDR3. V gave up 7 bases and J gave up 4 bases, with 16 bases separating them. The CDR3 DNA follows: TGCGCCAGCATTATGACCCGAAACAATAATGAAAAACTGTTTTTT. Amino acids: CASIMTRNNNEKLFF.

V usage is TRBV9 and J usage is TRBJ2-3; TRBD2 might be the D (5 bases). This CDR3 is built from 14 residues. Trimming removed 4 bases at V and 2 bases at J, with 11 bases between. Germline CDR1 reads SGDLS; CDR2 reads YYNGEE. The CDR3 protein is CASSLFGVTDTQYF. CDR3 bases: TGTGCCAGCAGCTTGTTCGGGGTCACAGATACGCAGTATTTT.

This chain uses TRBV27 with TRBJ1-6; D remains ambiguous. This CDR3 spans 13 amino acids. Germline V lookup: CDR1 MNHEY, CDR2 SMNVEV (reference sequence). V was shortened by 0 bases and J by 5 bases, with 2 bases between the two germline ends. The CDR3 nucleotides are TGTGCCAGCAGTTTATCTCATAATTCACCCCTCCACTTT. Translation: CASSLSHNSPLHF.

The rearrangement links TRBV4-3 to TRBJ2-2; D remains unclear. V was trimmed by 1 base and J by 5 bases, leaving 14 bases between them. CDR1 is LGHNA, CDR2 YSLEER, per germline. CDR3 size: 16 residues. CDR3 sequence: CASSQGRTGFTGELFF. For the CDR3, the DNA is TGCGCCAGCAGCCAAGGGCGGACGGGCTTTACCGGGGAGCTGTTTTTT.

The chain employs TRBV4-2 and TRBJ2-7; maybe TRBD1 (5 bases). The CDR3 contains 17 residues. Trimming cost V 1 base and J 0 bases, with 16 bases left between them. Germline-derived CDR1 and CDR2 are LGHNA and YNFKEQ. This CDR3 is CASSQGWQGRHSYEQYF. CDR3 nucleotides: TGTGCCAGCAGCCAAGGTTGGCAGGGCCGGCACTCCTACGAGCAGTACTTC.

V gene TRBV6-6 combines with J gene TRBJ2-1, with D perhaps TRBD2 (5 bases). This CDR3 region has 14 residues. CDR1 is MNHNY, CDR2 SVGAGI, per germline (reference sequence). Trimming took 6 bases from V and 0 from J, leaving 9 bases between them. CDR3 DNA sequence: TGTGCCAGCAGCCTGGGGAGCTCCTACAATGAGCAGTTCTTC. Protein: CASSLGSSYNEQFF.

J is TRBJ2-1 and V is TRBV19, with no clear D. V was trimmed by 0 bases and J by 4 bases, leaving 16 bases between them. Germline V gene sequence: CDR1 LNHDA, CDR2 SQIVND (reference sequence). The CDR3 totals 17 residues. The CDR3, as DNA: TGTGCCAGTAGTATAGATTTGGGCCTATCAGGTTACAATGAGCAGTTCTTC. Translated: CASSIDLGLSGYNEQFF.

V and J are TRBV27 and TRBJ1-5, with a tentative D call TRBD1 (5 bases). The CDR3 sequence is 15 residues long. V was trimmed by 3 bases and J by 6 bases, leaving 15 bases between them. The germline CDR1 and CDR2 sequences are MNHEY and SMNVEV (reference sequence). CDR3 in DNA: TGTGCCAGCAGTTTGGATCTCGCAGGGCCTCAGCCCCAGCATTTT. It translates to CASSLDLAGPQPQHF.

The chain joins TRBV29-1 to TRBJ2-7; no firm D call. Trimming left V 5 bases short and J 0 bases short, with 11 bases between. The CDR3 sequence is 13 residues long. The germline gives CDR1 SQVTM, CDR2 ANQGSEA. CDR3 coding DNA: TGCAGCGTTCTCCCCCGAAGCTCCTACGAGCAGTACTTC. This encodes CSVLPRSSYEQYF.